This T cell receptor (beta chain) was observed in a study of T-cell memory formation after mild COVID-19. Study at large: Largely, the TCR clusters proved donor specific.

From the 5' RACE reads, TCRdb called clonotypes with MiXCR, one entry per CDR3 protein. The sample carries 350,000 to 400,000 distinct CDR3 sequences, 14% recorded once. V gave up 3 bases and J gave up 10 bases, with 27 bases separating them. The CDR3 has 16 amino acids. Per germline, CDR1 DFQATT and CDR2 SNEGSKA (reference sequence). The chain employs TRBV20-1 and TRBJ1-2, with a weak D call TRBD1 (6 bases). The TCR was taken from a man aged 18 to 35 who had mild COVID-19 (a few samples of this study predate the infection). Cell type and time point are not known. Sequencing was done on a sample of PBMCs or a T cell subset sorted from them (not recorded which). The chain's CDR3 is CSASPPDRSGVRDYTF. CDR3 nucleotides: TGCAGTGCTAGCCCCCCAGACAGGTCGGGCGTAAGGGACTACACCTTC.